Listed here are 17 T cell receptor beta chains from one sample, sequenced in a study of post-analysis software for immune sequencing data. Each TCR beta cDNA library carried unique molecular identifiers. TCRdb re-analysed the PCR reads in MiXCR, keeping a single row per CDR3 protein. The sample includes hundreds of thousands of distinct CDR3 sequences, nearly 45% seen only once; the top ten take 9.5% to 13%. Study-wide points: TRBV5-6, TRBV5-1 and TRBV20-1 were among about 5 TRBV segments more frequent in patients than controls.

These receptors lack a known antigen. Sequences were obtained from blood. The receptors derive from a girl under 18 with multiple sclerosis.

This sequence joins TRBV10-3 and TRBJ1-4; a possible D gene is TRBD1 (5 bases). CDR1 ENHRY and CDR2 SYGVKD come from the germline V gene. The CDR3 runs 15 residues. Trimming took off 2 bases at V and 4 bases at J, with 11 bases between the two ends. CDR3 in DNA: TGTGCCATCAGTGAGACAAGGGGTGGTAATGAAAAACTGTTTTTT. Amino acids: CAISETRGGNEKLFF.

The chain uses TRBV7-9 and TRBJ1-1, with D uncertain. Germline V gene sequence: CDR1 SEHNR, CDR2 FQNEAQ (reference sequence). The CDR3 sequence is 12 residues long. V dropped 4 bases and J dropped 11 bases, with 14 bases sitting between them. CDR3 DNA: TGTGCCAGCAGCTCCCTAACCGGTGGGGCTTTCTTT. Its translation: CASSSLTGGAFF. The whole variable domain, remainder taken from reference TRBV7-9 and TRBJ1-1, is DTGVSQNPRHKITKRGQNVTFRCDPISEHNRLYWYRQTLGQGPEFLTYFQNEAQLEKSRLLSDRFSAERPKGSFSTLEIQRTEQGDSAMYLCASSSLTGGAFFGQGTRLTVV.

The J gene is TRBJ2-5, the V gene TRBV4-1; D gene unclear. The CDR3 has 14 residues. V was clipped by 0 bases and J by 5 bases, with 10 bases between them. The germline gives CDR1 MGHRA, CDR2 YSYEKL. CDR3 in DNA: TGCGCCAGCAGCCAAGATCTTACTTCGGAGACCCAGTACTTC. Its translation is CASSQDLTSETQYF.

The DNA of the CDR3 is TGTGCCAGCAGCTTCCTACCCGGACTCACGGATACGCAGTATTTT. Translation gives CASSFLPGLTDTQYF. The chain combines TRBV7-3 with TRBJ2-3, with D perhaps TRBD2 (5 bases). The CDR3 is 15 residues long. Trimming left V 3 bases short and J 6 bases short, with 16 bases between. Germline V gene data show CDR1 as SGHTA and CDR2 as FQGTGA.

The rearrangement uses TRBV7-2 and TRBJ2-7; 10 bases agree with TRBD2. This CDR3 is built from 16 residues. The germline CDR1 and CDR2 sequences are SGHTA and FQGNSA. The V gene end was trimmed by 2 bases and the J gene end by 2 bases; junction bases not matched to a gene: 6. The CDR3 here is CASSLSTSGRAYEQYF. Here the CDR3 DNA reads TGTGCCAGCAGCTTAAGCACCAGCGGGAGGGCCTACGAGCAGTACTTC.

V and J are TRBV7-9 and TRBJ2-5; TRBD2 aligns across 9 bases. CDR1 and CDR2 (germline): SEHNR, FQNEAQ (reference sequence). The CDR3 length is 14 residues. With V trimmed by 6 bases and J by 5 bases, 7 bases remained unmatched. CDR3 nucleotide sequence: TGTGCCAGCAGGCCGACTAGCGGTGGGGAGACCCAGTACTTC. It encodes CASRPTSGGETQYF.

V and J are TRBV4-2 and TRBJ2-3; D possibly matches TRBD1 or TRBD2 (5 bases each). CDR1 is LGHNA and CDR2 is YNFKEQ in the germline V gene. Trimming shortened V by 0 bases and J by 8 bases, and 9 bases separated the two germline ends. The length of the CDR3 is 13 residues. The CDR3 DNA is TGTGCCAGCAGCCAAGATCTCGGGGCTACGCAGTATTTT. Its protein is CASSQDLGATQYF.

This chain connects TRBV6-6 to TRBJ1-2; 7 bases line up with TRBD1. This CDR3 has 17 residues. Trimming cost V 5 bases and J 3 bases; bases outside gene matches: 15. Germline values: CDR1 MNHNY, CDR2 SVGAGI (reference sequence). As DNA, the CDR3 is TGTGCCAGCAGTCAAAGTAGGACACCCAGGGGGGACTATGGCTACACCTTC. Amino acids: CASSQSRTPRGDYGYTF.

As to this clonotype: A much larger clone sits a single nucleotide away, making a read error possible. V gene TRBV29-1 combines with J gene TRBJ2-1; D gene ambiguous. The length of the CDR3 is 13 residues. V was trimmed by 7 bases and J by 6 bases, leaving 16 bases between them. The germline V gene has CDR1 SQVTM and CDR2 ANQGSEA. CDR3 sequence (DNA): TGCAGCGCTCAGGTCAGCCCGGGCAATGAGCAGTTCTTC. Protein sequence: CSAQVSPGNEQFF.

The chain links TRBV29-1 to TRBJ2-7; 8 bases match TRBD1. Losses at the gene ends were 6 bases for V and 0 bases for J; bases not matched to a gene: 10. CDR1 and CDR2 (germline): SQVTM, ANQGSEA. The CDR3 has 15 residues. The CDR3 nucleotides read TGCAGCGTAGCGGACAGGGACCAAACCTCCTACGAGCAGTACTTC. Translating it yields CSVADRDQTSYEQYF.

This chain joins TRBV27 and TRBJ2-5, with 7 bases fitting TRBD1. CDR3 length equals 14 residues. The V and J ends lost 5 bases and 2 bases, in that order; junction bases with no gene match: 5. In germline, CDR1 is MNHEY, CDR2 SMNVEV (reference sequence). In DNA form, the CDR3 reads TGTGCCAGCAGTACAGGGACAGAACAAGAGACCCAGTACTTC. Encoded protein: CASSTGTEQETQYF.

The V and J genes are TRBV14 and TRBJ1-2, with unresolved D. This CDR3 has 14 residues. Trimming stripped 0 bases from V and 2 bases from J, with 7 bases between. Germline V gene lookup returns CDR1 SGHDN and CDR2 FVKESK. The CDR3 DNA follows: TGTGCCAGCAGCCAAGATACCGGGAACTATGGCTACACCTTC. It translates to CASSQDTGNYGYTF. The full variable domain, its missing parts supplied by reference TRBV14 and TRBJ1-2, is EAGVTQFPSHSVIEKGQTVTLRCDPISGHDNLYWYRRVMGKEIKFLLHFVKESKQDESGMPNNRFLAERTGGTYSTLKVQPAELEDSGVYFCASSQDTGNYGYTFGSGTRLTVV.

This clonotype was detected a few times. V usage is TRBV5-5 and J usage is TRBJ2-6, with D tentatively TRBD2 (5 bases). The CDR3 runs 15 residues. CDR1 and CDR2 from the germline V gene are SGHKS and YYEKEE (reference sequence). The germline V and J ends were trimmed by 4 bases and 3 bases, with 11 bases remaining between them. The CDR3 protein is CASSRPGNGANVLTF. For the CDR3, the DNA is TGTGCCAGCAGCCGTCCGGGAAATGGGGCCAACGTCCTGACTTTC.

The chain combines TRBV7-9 with TRBJ1-2; D remains unclear. Germline V gives CDR1 SEHNR, CDR2 FQNEAQ (reference sequence). The ends were cut back, 1 base at V and 6 bases at J, with 12 bases in the middle. The CDR3 loop spans 14 amino acids. The CDR3 DNA reads as TGTGCCAGCAGCTTAGGGCCAGCAAAGGATGGCTACACCTTC. Protein: CASSLGPAKDGYTF.

This clonotype was seen only a few times. This rearrangement joins TRBV20-1 to TRBJ2-7; TRBD1 agrees at 11 bases. This CDR3 region has 13 residues. The germline gives CDR1 DFQATT, CDR2 SNEGSKA (reference sequence). V gave up 6 bases and J gave up 7 bases; unmatched junction bases: 8. The CDR3 sequence: CSAETGQGVEQYF. CDR3 nucleotides: TGCAGTGCAGAAACGGGACAGGGGGTAGAGCAGTACTTC.

This clonotype was seen more than once but under ten times. A read error may account for a junction end that differs from germline. The V and J genes are TRBV7-7 and TRBJ2-5; D is unresolved. The CDR3 loop spans 13 amino acids. Germline CDR1 reads SSHAT; CDR2 reads FNYEAQ (reference sequence). The CDR3 protein is CASSLFTEETQYF. The DNA of the CDR3 is TGTGCTAGCAGCTTATTCACAGAAGAGACCCAGTACTTC.

This chain links TRBV7-9 with TRBJ1-4, with D tentatively TRBD1 (5 bases). V lost 8 bases and J 4 bases, leaving 8 bases between the germline ends. The CDR3 contains 12 residues. Germline V gene lookup returns CDR1 SEHNR and CDR2 FQNEAQ (reference sequence). CDR3 loop: CASVGVNEKLFF. The CDR3 DNA follows: TGTGCCAGCGTGGGGGTTAATGAAAAACTGTTTTTT.